This T cell receptor (beta chain) was identified during a study of CD8 T cells in ankylosing spondylitis. Points from the study as a whole: Those disease-linked clones were CD8+; they were also relatively rare in peripheral blood. Disease-linked clones reportedly showed significant enrichment in matched ankylosing spondylitis synovial fluid. Seemingly distinctive of ankylosing spondylitis blood was a TCR beta motif formed by eight highly homologous variants.

Germline V gives CDR1 LGHNA, CDR2 YNFKEQ. The CDR3 covers 17 residues. V gave up 0 bases and J gave up 8 bases; unmatched junction bases: 11. Libraries of TCR beta came from quantitative 5'-RACE with molecular barcodes. MiXCR, run by TCRdb on the 5' RACE reads, gives a single entry per CDR3 protein. Here the sample spans 750,000 to 850,000 distinct CDR3 sequences, 10% to 15% being singletons. With regard to this clonotype: Its antigen is as yet unknown.

The specimen sequenced was blood, either unsorted or a sorted T cell fraction (not recorded which). The receptor was isolated from a male donor with ankylosing spondylitis. The chain employs TRBV4-2 and TRBJ2-1, with 9 bases identical to TRBD2. Written as DNA, the CDR3 is TGTGCCAGCAGCCAAGAATCCTATAGCGGGAGAACCGATGAGCAGTTCTTC. Translated: CASSQESYSGRTDEQFF.